Sequencing of this T cell receptor beta chain was carried out in a study of blood T cell repertoires in COVID-19. About the study: Samples representing acute and convalescent COVID-19 were sourced from the United States, Italy and Spain. Sources were T cells, B-cell-depleted T cells, or PBMCs; the material itself was cDNA or gDNA.

Germline V gene lookup returns CDR1 MGHRA and CDR2 YSYEKL. The CDR3 runs 16 residues. The ends lost 2 bases at V and 1 base at J; junction bases unmatched: 8. Original processing methods: By means of reference gene primer amplification, nucleated cell counts were estimated. Libraries were prepared by immunoSEQ multiplex PCR; TCRdb keeps only in-frame clonotypes and omits some of them. Clonal size and the V and J genes are those of that table, whereas D and trimming came from the DNA. The sample holds approximately 210,000 clones, 86% seen once. The sample consisted of peripheral blood. The clonotype comes from a man aged 30 to 45 who had recovered from COVID-19. The chain combines TRBV4-1 with TRBJ2-7; TRBD1 agrees at 7 bases. For the CDR3, the DNA is TGCGCCAGCAGCCAACTAGGGACAGATCTTTCCTACGAGCAGTACTTC. This translates into CASSQLGTDLSYEQYF.